Sequencing of this TCR beta chain was carried out in a study of identical twins. The study, taken as a whole, reports: With monozygotic twins, out-of-frame TCR alpha sharing exceeded what models estimated.

Template switching created a universal primer site, and the cDNA included unique molecular identifiers. TCRdb reprocessed the 5' RACE reads with MiXCR, giving one entry per CDR3 protein. The sample includes 260,000 or so distinct CDR3 sequences, 6% to 8.5% of them seen just once. Trimming took 5 bases from V and 3 from J; bases not matched to a gene: 8. This CDR3 spans 15 amino acids. Germline V gene data show CDR1 as SGHNT and CDR2 as YENEEA. As regards this clonotype: Antigen: not known.

Another study also made use of these data, one on yellow fever vaccine responses in identical twins.

The TCR was taken from a woman aged 18-30 years in good health. Material for sequencing was CD8+ T cells sorted from blood. V is TRBV11-3 and J is TRBJ2-7; 9 nucleotides align to TRBD1. The CDR3 spells CASSPWTGVGYEQYF. CDR3 DNA: TGTGCCAGCAGCCCCTGGACAGGGGTTGGCTACGAGCAGTACTTC.